The 13 T cell receptor beta chains given below trace back to one sample, sequenced in a study of cytomegalovirus exposure and HLA in healthy donors. The PCR used 60 Vbeta and 13 Jbeta primers. The assay was immunoSEQ multiplex PCR, and TCRdb's table has in-frame clones only and misses some. The repertoire includes 160,000 or so clones, 84% of them detected once, and 5% to 7.5% sits in the top ten. The sample comprised PBMCs. The receptors derive from a man aged 50 to 60 in good health and CMV-seropositive.

This clone was found once. This chain connects TRBV19 to TRBJ2-1, with 11 bases lining up with TRBD1. The junction had 9 bases not matched to a gene; V was cut back by 10 bases and J by 7 bases. Germline assignment: CDR1 LNHDA and CDR2 SQIVND (reference sequence). This CDR3 spans 14 amino acids. In DNA form, the CDR3 reads TGTGCCACGTCTTCCGGGACAGGGGGGAATGAGCAGTTCTTC. Amino acids: CATSSGTGGNEQFF.

CDR3 nucleotides: TGTGCCAGTAGTGTTAAGAGCAGGGGATCCGGCTATGGCTACACCTTC. Amino acids: CASSVKSRGSGYGYTF. This rearrangement joins TRBV19 to TRBJ1-2; TRBD1 might be the D (6 bases). CDR1 is LNHDA, CDR2 SQIVND, per germline (reference sequence). V was clipped by 5 bases and J by 4 bases, with 20 bases between them. The CDR3 has 16 residues.

In its sample, this clone was seen a few times. This chain joins TRBV19 and TRBJ2-7; 9 positions match TRBD1. Trimming took 5 bases from V and 2 from J; bases not matched to a gene: 10. This CDR3 has 16 amino acids. The germline V gene has CDR1 LNHDA and CDR2 SQIVND (reference sequence). This chain's CDR3 is CASSVPAGQGPYEQYF. DNA of the CDR3: TGTGCCAGTAGTGTCCCGGCGGGACAGGGCCCCTACGAGCAGTACTTC.

This clone has just one count. This chain uses TRBV7-8 with TRBJ2-3; 11 bases agree with TRBD2. The CDR3 covers 16 residues. Losses at the gene ends were 5 bases for V and 4 bases for J; bases not matched to a gene: 8. The V gene's germline CDR1 is SGHVS and CDR2 FQNEAQ. CDR3 sequence (DNA): TGTGCCAGCAGCCTACTAGCGGGAGAAGGGGCAGATACGCAGTATTTT. This encodes CASSLLAGEGADTQYF.

The chain joins TRBV5-1 to TRBJ1-1, with D possibly matching TRBD1 (5 bases). Per the germline V gene, CDR1 is SGHRS and CDR2 is YFSETQ. This CDR3 spans 14 amino acids. The V end lost 6 bases, the J end lost 4 bases, and 16 bases lay between the germline ends. The CDR3 loop is CASKRDGGTTEAFF. In nucleotides, the CDR3 is TGCGCCAGCAAGAGGGACGGGGGGACCACTGAAGCTTTCTTT. The full variable domain, with the rest looked up from reference TRBV5-1 and TRBJ1-1, is KAGVTQTPRYLIKTRGQQVTLSCSPISGHRSVSWYQQTPGQGLQFLFEYFSETQRNKGNFPGRFSGRQFSNSRSEMNVSTLELGDSALYLCASKRDGGTTEAFFGQGTRLTVV.

This chain joins TRBV29-1 and TRBJ1-2; D remains ambiguous. CDR1 SQVTM and CDR2 ANQGSEA come from the germline V gene. The CDR3 is 13 residues long. Between the trimmed V and J ends, which lost 4 bases and 4 bases, there was a span of 13 bases. Written as DNA, the CDR3 is TGCAGCGTTGTAGTCGTGCTCCTCTATGGCTACACCTTC. Residues: CSVVVVLLYGYTF.

This clone showed up just a few times. This sample includes further DNA sequences coding for the same CDR3. Here the CDR3 reads CASSPGGGYGYTF. CDR3 sequence (DNA): TGTGCCAGCAGCCCTGGGGGGGGCTATGGCTACACCTTC. The V and J genes are TRBV14 and TRBJ1-2; maybe TRBD1 (5 bases). Germline values: CDR1 SGHDN, CDR2 FVKESK. V was shortened by 4 bases and J by 4 bases, with 10 bases between the two germline ends. This CDR3 is 13 amino acids long.

The chain is built from TRBV19 and TRBJ1-2; a weak D match, TRBD1 (6 bases). This CDR3 contains 13 residues. V was clipped by 8 bases and J by 0 bases, with 10 bases between them. Germline CDR1 reads LNHDA; CDR2 reads SQIVND (reference sequence). The DNA of the CDR3 is TGTGCCAGTCGGGCAGGGGCTAACTATGGCTACACCTTC. This encodes CASRAGANYGYTF.

The CDR3 DNA is TGTGCCAGTAGTAGAGGACAGGAGTATACCTACGAGCAGTACTTC. It specifies CASSRGQEYTYEQYF. V and J are TRBV19 and TRBJ2-7; 7 bases align to TRBD1. The germline V gene has CDR1 LNHDA and CDR2 SQIVND (reference sequence). V dropped 4 bases and J dropped 2; count of bases not matched to a gene: 8. The CDR3 has 15 amino acids. Variable domain in full (rest from reference TRBV19 and TRBJ2-7): DGGITQSPKYLFRKEGQNVTLSCEQNLNHDAMYWYRQDPGQGLRLIYYSQIVNDFQKGDIAEGYSVSREKKESFPLTVTSAQKNPTAFYLCASSRGQEYTYEQYFGPGTRLTVT.

This chain connects TRBV5-1 to TRBJ1-1, with a weak D call TRBD1 (5 bases). Trimming stripped 5 bases from V and 6 bases from J, with 14 bases between. Germline V gives CDR1 SGHRS, CDR2 YFSETQ. The CDR3 extends over 13 amino acids. This CDR3 reads CASSSTGFAEAFF. As DNA, the CDR3 is TGCGCCAGCAGTTCCACAGGTTTCGCTGAAGCTTTCTTT.

This chain connects TRBV5-8 to TRBJ1-5; no clear D. V was shortened by 0 bases and J by 4 bases, with 5 bases between the two germline ends. Looked up from germline, CDR1 is SGHTS and CDR2 is YDEGEE. There are 13 residues in the CDR3. The CDR3 DNA reads as TGTGCCAGCAGCTTGGACAGAAATCAGCCCCAGCATTTT. The encoded protein is CASSLDRNQPQHF.

V gene TRBV9 combines with J gene TRBJ2-1; a weak D match, TRBD2 (6 bases). The CDR3 is made up of 20 amino acids. Trimming took 1 base from V and 0 from J, leaving 23 bases between them. Looked up from germline, CDR1 is SGDLS and CDR2 is YYNGEE. CDR3 sequence: CASSVRGGMETLSSYNEQFF. As DNA, the CDR3 is TGTGCCAGCAGCGTAAGAGGAGGGATGGAGACCCTAAGCTCCTACAATGAGCAGTTCTTC.

V is TRBV5-4 and J is TRBJ2-7; 7 bases map to TRBD1. The germline V gene has CDR1 SGHNT and CDR2 YYREEE (reference sequence). The CDR3 is made up of 14 amino acids. V lost 2 bases and J lost 2; bases outside the gene matches: 4. The CDR3, as DNA: TGTGCCAGCAGCTTTCCGGGACAGACCTACGAGCAGTACTTC. It specifies CASSFPGQTYEQYF.